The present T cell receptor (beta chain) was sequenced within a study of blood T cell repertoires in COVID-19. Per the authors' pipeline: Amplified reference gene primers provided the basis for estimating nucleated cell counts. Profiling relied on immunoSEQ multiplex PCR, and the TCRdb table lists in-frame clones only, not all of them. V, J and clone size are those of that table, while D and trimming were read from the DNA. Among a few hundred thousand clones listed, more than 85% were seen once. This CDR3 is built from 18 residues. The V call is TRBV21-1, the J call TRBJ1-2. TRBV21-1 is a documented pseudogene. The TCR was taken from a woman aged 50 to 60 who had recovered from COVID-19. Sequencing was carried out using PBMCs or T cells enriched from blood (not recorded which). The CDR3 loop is CASSKAGRGSDFQAGYTF. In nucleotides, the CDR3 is TGTGCCAGCAGCAAAGCGGGACGGGGGAGCGATTTCCAGGCTGGCTACACCTTC.